These 19 T cell receptor beta chains were all obtained from the same sample, sequenced in a study of PD-1 blockade in classical Hodgkin lymphoma. Time point described: cycle 4 day 1 (C4D1), after less than 7 weeks of nivolumab. Each patient's relapse followed autologous stem cell transplantation, and brentuximab vedotin exposure varied. Negative selection with magnetic separation was used to purify CD4+ T cells from thawed PBMCs. Sequencing used immunoSEQ multiplex PCR; TCRdb keeps in-frame clones, though not all of them. The table lists roughly 29,000 clones, approximately 85% of them singletons. Sequenced here: CD4+ T cells from blood, sampled before the fourth cycle of nivolumab. Receptor source: a human donor with classical Hodgkin lymphoma.

The V call is TRBV7-2, the J call TRBJ2-7, with 10 bases matching TRBD2. The CDR3 spans 16 residues. V dropped 5 bases and J dropped 3; count of bases not matched to a gene: 10. The germline CDR1 and CDR2 sequences are SGHTA and FQGNSA. CDR3 sequence: CASSETSGVRGYEQYF. In DNA form, the CDR3 reads TGTGCCAGCAGCGAAACTAGCGGGGTTAGGGGCTACGAGCAGTACTTC. The whole variable domain, filled in from reference TRBV7-2 and TRBJ2-7, reads GAGVSQSPSNKVTEKGKDVELRCDPISGHTALYWYRQSLGQGLEFLIYFQGNSAPDKSGLPSDRFSAERTGGSVSTLTIQRTQQEDSAVYLCASSETSGVRGYEQYFGPGTRLTVT.

This chain connects TRBV7-9 to TRBJ2-5; D is uncertain. The CDR3 is 15 amino acids. Between the trimmed V and J ends, which lost 2 bases and 1 base, there was a span of 11 bases. Germline lookup yields CDR1 SEHNR and CDR2 FQNEAQ (reference sequence). DNA of the CDR3: TGTGCCAGCAGCTTACTATGGCGGCCCCAAGAGACCCAGTACTTC. It codes for CASSLLWRPQETQYF.

The rearrangement links TRBV6-1 to TRBJ1-1; D gene ambiguous. The germline CDR1 and CDR2 sequences are MNHNS and SASEGT. V lost 2 bases and J 5 bases, leaving 12 bases between the germline ends. The CDR3 is 14 residues long. In nucleotides, the CDR3 is TGTGCCAGCAGTGAAAATGGGTCGGGTACTGAAGCTTTCTTT. It encodes CASSENGSGTEAFF.

The chain carries TRBV13 and TRBJ2-1; 8 positions agree with TRBD2. The CDR3 totals 15 residues. V shed 4 bases and J 9 bases; nucleotides not matched to a gene: 11. CDR1 PRHDT and CDR2 FYEKMQ come from the germline V gene (reference sequence). In DNA, the CDR3 is TGTGCCAGCAGCTCCTCCGGGACTAGGTTAAGTGAGCAGTTCTTC. Translating it yields CASSSSGTRLSEQFF.

This chain connects TRBV11-1 to TRBJ2-1; D possibly corresponds to TRBD2 (5 bases). In germline, CDR1 is SGHAT, CDR2 FQDESV (reference sequence). Trimming left V 4 bases short and J 4 bases short, with 11 bases between. This CDR3 contains 14 residues. CDR3 sequence: CASSSKGVYNEQFF. The CDR3 nucleotides read TGTGCCAGCAGCTCCAAGGGAGTGTACAATGAGCAGTTCTTC.

In nucleotides, the CDR3 is TGTGCCAGCAGCTTAGGAGCTTCGGACGGGTCCTACGAGCAGTACTTC. It codes for CASSLGASDGSYEQYF. This sequence joins TRBV7-2 and TRBJ2-7; no clear D gene. The CDR3 is 16 amino acids. The V end lost 1 base, the J end lost 1 base, and 14 bases lay between the germline ends. Germline V gives CDR1 SGHTA, CDR2 FQGNSA.

The chain uses TRBV7-2 and TRBJ1-2; D remains ambiguous. Deletions cut 5 bases from V and 4 bases from J, with 17 bases between. CDR1 is SGHTA and CDR2 is FQGNSA in the germline V gene. CDR3 length equals 15 residues. CDR3 coding DNA: TGTGCCAGCAGCCTTAGCGCACGGGCAGGCTATGGCTACACCTTC. Translating it yields CASSLSARAGYGYTF.

The sample holds a few counts of this clone. V and J are TRBV11-2 and TRBJ1-4; maybe TRBD1 (5 bases). The CDR3 is 14 amino acids. With 8 bases removed from V and 5 bases from J, the gap between germline ends came to 15 bases. Germline loops: CDR1 SGHAT, CDR2 FQNNGV. For the CDR3, the DNA is TGTGCCAGCCATGACACCGAGGGGAATGAAAAACTGTTTTTT. Protein sequence: CASHDTEGNEKLFF.

The rearrangement links TRBV6-5 to TRBJ2-5; no reliable D call. CDR1 and CDR2 from the germline V gene are MNHEY and SVGAGI. V dropped 0 bases and J dropped 1 base, with 6 bases sitting between them. The CDR3 has 14 amino acids. The CDR3 sequence: CASSYSATQETQYF. In DNA form, the CDR3 reads TGTGCCAGCAGTTACTCGGCCACCCAAGAGACCCAGTACTTC.

The chain joins TRBV7-2 to TRBJ1-4; the D is unclear. Germline CDR1 reads SGHTA; CDR2 reads FQGNSA. There are 14 residues in the CDR3. Deletions cut 5 bases from V and 2 bases from J, with 9 bases between. CDR3 amino acids: CASSRSGTNEKLFF. DNA of the CDR3: TGTGCCAGCAGCCGCTCGGGGACTAATGAAAAACTGTTTTTT.

This clone was seen a handful of times. The J gene is TRBJ1-2, the V gene TRBV4-1; D gene unclear. V was shortened by 4 bases and J by 2 bases, with 14 bases between the two germline ends. CDR3 length: 15 amino acids. CDR1 MGHRA and CDR2 YSYEKL come from the germline V gene. The CDR3 sequence is CASSLTGSTNYGYTF. CDR3 sequence (DNA): TGCGCCAGCAGCCTTACCGGCAGCACAAACTATGGCTACACCTTC.

V and J are TRBV5-8 and TRBJ2-1, with D perhaps TRBD2 (6 bases). Germline loops: CDR1 SGHTS, CDR2 YDEGEE. CDR3 length: 16 residues. The germline V and J ends were trimmed by 4 bases and 4 bases, with 18 bases remaining between them. CDR3 region: CASSPIGLATYNEQFF. CDR3 DNA: TGTGCCAGCAGCCCCATTGGGCTAGCGACGTACAATGAGCAGTTCTTC. Full variable domain (outside the CDR3, taken from reference TRBV5-8 and TRBJ2-1): EAGVTQSPTHLIKTRGQQATLRCSPISGHTSVYWYQQALGLGLQFLLWYDEGEERNRGNFPPRFSGRQFPNYSSELNVNALELEDSALYLCASSPIGLATYNEQFFGPGTRLTVL.

J is TRBJ2-5 and V is TRBV29-1; possibly TRBD2 for D (7 bases). This CDR3 region has 14 residues. Germline loops: CDR1 SQVTM, CDR2 ANQGSEA. Trimming pared 6 bases from V and 5 bases from J, leaving 19 bases between. The CDR3 loop is CSVHPGGAVETQYF. Here the CDR3 DNA reads TGCAGCGTCCATCCGGGGGGCGCGGTGGAGACCCAGTACTTC.

The chain joins TRBV10-3 to TRBJ1-2; possible D gene TRBD1, 5 bases. Germline V gives CDR1 ENHRY, CDR2 SYGVKD. V gave up 3 bases and J gave up 9 bases, with 11 bases separating them. CDR3 length: 12 residues. Here the CDR3 reads CAISDQGNRYTF. CDR3 in DNA: TGTGCCATCAGTGATCAGGGAAACCGCTACACCTTC.

The chain uses TRBV28 and TRBJ1-5, with a weak D call TRBD1 (6 bases). V was shortened by 8 bases and J by 1 base, with 21 bases between the two germline ends. Germline lookup yields CDR1 MDHEN and CDR2 SYDVKM. The CDR3 contains 17 residues. The CDR3 DNA is TGTGCCAGCCGTTCGAATGCGGGGGGCCAGAGCAATCAGCCCCAGCATTTT. Translated: CASRSNAGGQSNQPQHF.

The V and J genes are TRBV4-1 and TRBJ1-5; 9 positions agree with TRBD1. Germline CDR1 is MGHRA and CDR2 is YSYEKL. The CDR3 extends over 17 amino acids. The ends lost 3 bases at V and 5 bases at J; junction bases unmatched: 11. CDR3 DNA: TGCGCCAGCAGCCACACCCCGGGACAGGGTTTGGATCAGCCCCAGCATTTT. As protein: CASSHTPGQGLDQPQHF.

The chain has TRBV19 and TRBJ2-6; 9 nucleotides align to TRBD2. Trimming took 7 bases from V and 2 from J; bases not matched to a gene: 3. The CDR3 has 15 amino acids. The germline gives CDR1 LNHDA, CDR2 SQIVND (reference sequence). The CDR3 DNA reads as TGTGCCAGTATGGCTAGCGGGACTGGGGCCAACGTCCTGACTTTC. Its protein product is CASMASGTGANVLTF.

The chain recombines TRBV2 with TRBJ2-3; D may be TRBD2 (6 bases). V dropped 4 bases and J dropped 5 bases, with 16 bases sitting between them. CDR1 and CDR2 from the germline V gene are SNHLY and FYNNEI. CDR3 length: 15 residues. CDR3 bases: TGTGCCAGCAGTGCCGTCGTCGGGAGCGGAGATACGCAGTATTTT. Translation: CASSAVVGSGDTQYF.

The rearrangement uses TRBV6-6 and TRBJ2-5; 13 positions agree with TRBD2. The germline V gene encodes CDR1 MNHNY and CDR2 SVGAGI (reference sequence). Unmatched junction bases numbered 4, after V lost 5 bases and J lost 1 base. This CDR3 has 16 residues. The CDR3 is CASSRRTSGGQETQYF. As DNA, the CDR3 is TGTGCCAGCAGTCGACGGACTAGCGGGGGCCAAGAGACCCAGTACTTC.